This T cell receptor beta chain was observed in a study of CD8 T cells in ankylosing spondylitis. Unmatched junction bases numbered 12, after V lost 4 bases and J lost 3 bases. This CDR3 comprises 16 residues. Germline V gene data show CDR1 as SGHDT and CDR2 as YYEEEE. TCRdb called the 5' RACE reads again in MiXCR, with one record for every CDR3 protein. The data hold 340,000 or so distinct CDR3 sequences, with about 15% observed a single time. The material sequenced was blood, either unsorted or a sorted T cell fraction (not recorded which). This sequence joins TRBV5-6 and TRBJ2-7; 8 positions agree with TRBD1. The source is a male donor with ankylosing spondylitis or in good health (not recorded which). The CDR3 DNA sequence: TGTGCCAGCAGCATTGACAGGGGCCGTCCCTTCTACGAGCAGTACTTC. Translated: CASSIDRGRPFYEQYF.